The sequence of this T cell receptor (beta chain) was determined in a study of cytomegalovirus exposure and HLA in healthy donors. Looking at the study overall: Earlier, roughly 180 million T cells were analyzed, and fewer than 120 million unique TCR beta sequences were found among them.

Study-level points and caveats: Previous analysis showed most TCR beta V segments were productive about 87% or about 30% of the time.

Trimming removed 3 bases from V and 2 bases from J, with 17 bases in between. Germline V gene data show CDR1 as KGHSH and CDR2 as LQKENI. The CDR3 totals 16 residues. Primers for the PCR totalled 60 Vbeta and 13 Jbeta. Produced via immunoSEQ multiplex PCR; TCRdb's table is partial and in-frame only. The sample shows about 270,000 clones, about 66% of them seen only once. As regards this clone: The antigen remains undetermined.

The origin of this receptor is a female donor in good health and CMV-seronegative. Source material: PBMCs. The chain is built from TRBV18 and TRBJ2-7, with D perhaps matching TRBD1 (6 bases). The CDR3 bases are TGTGCCAGCTCACCGTTTATGGGGACAACTACCTACGAGCAGTACTTC. It is translated as CASSPFMGTTTYEQYF.